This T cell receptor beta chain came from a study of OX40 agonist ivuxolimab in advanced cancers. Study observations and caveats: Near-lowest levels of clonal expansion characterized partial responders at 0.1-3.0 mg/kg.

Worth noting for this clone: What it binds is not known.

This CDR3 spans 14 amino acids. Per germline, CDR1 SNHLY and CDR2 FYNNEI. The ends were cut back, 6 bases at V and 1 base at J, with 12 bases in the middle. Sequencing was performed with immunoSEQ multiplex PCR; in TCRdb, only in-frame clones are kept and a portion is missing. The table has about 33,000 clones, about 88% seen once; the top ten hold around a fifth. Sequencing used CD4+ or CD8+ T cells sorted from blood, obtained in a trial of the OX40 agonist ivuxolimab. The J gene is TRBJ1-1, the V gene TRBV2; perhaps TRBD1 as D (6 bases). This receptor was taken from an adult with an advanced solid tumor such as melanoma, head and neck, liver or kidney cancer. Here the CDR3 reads CASSGRGGNTEAFF. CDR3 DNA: TGTGCCAGCAGCGGCAGGGGCGGGAACACTGAAGCTTTCTTT.